The present TCR beta chain was sequenced within a study of shared clonotypes between healthy human individuals. Study observations and caveats: When compared with the clonotypes that were shared by all four sorted-subset donors, the non-shared clonotypes turned out to have lower generation probabilities. Shared across several donors were 5% to 6% of the naive CD4 clonotypes.

Original data processing: ImmunoSEQ sequences covered only the junction and lacked quality scores; filtering therefore differed. TCRdb's table, derived via immunoSEQ multiplex PCR, lists solely in-frame clones and lacks some. V and J calls and clone size are copied from that table; D and trimming were computed from the DNA. The table includes about 1.5 million clones, roughly 96% detected once. Details on this clone: Its antigen is currently unknown.

CDR1 GTSNPN and CDR2 SVGIG come from the germline V gene (reference sequence). The V gene lost 2 bases and the J gene lost 3 bases, with 10 bases spanning the gap. The CDR3 runs to 13 residues. The TCR comes from a man in his thirties or forties in good health. The chain recombines TRBV30 with TRBJ2-5; maybe TRBD2 (5 bases). The sequenced sample consisted of naive CD4+ T cells sorted from blood. Subset denoted: CD45RA+ positively selected. CDR3 amino acids: CAWSLGVKETQYF. The DNA of the CDR3 is TGTGCCTGGAGTTTGGGAGTTAAAGAGACCCAGTACTTC.